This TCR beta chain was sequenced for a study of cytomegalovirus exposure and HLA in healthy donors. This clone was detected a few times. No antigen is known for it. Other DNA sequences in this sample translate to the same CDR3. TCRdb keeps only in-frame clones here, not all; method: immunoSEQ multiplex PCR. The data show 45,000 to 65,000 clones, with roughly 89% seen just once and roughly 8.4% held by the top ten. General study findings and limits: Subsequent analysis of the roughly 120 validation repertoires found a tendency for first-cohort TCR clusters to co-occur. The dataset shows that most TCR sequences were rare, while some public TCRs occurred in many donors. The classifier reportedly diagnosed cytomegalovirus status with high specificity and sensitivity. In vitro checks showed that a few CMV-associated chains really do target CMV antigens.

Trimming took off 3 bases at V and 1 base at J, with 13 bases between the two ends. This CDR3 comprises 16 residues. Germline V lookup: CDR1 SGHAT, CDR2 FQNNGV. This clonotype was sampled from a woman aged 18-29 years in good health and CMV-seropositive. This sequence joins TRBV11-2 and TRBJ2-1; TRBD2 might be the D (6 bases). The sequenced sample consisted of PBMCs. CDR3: CASSLRGDRSYNEQFF. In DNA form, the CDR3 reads TGTGCCAGCAGCTTGCGGGGAGATAGGTCCTACAATGAGCAGTTCTTC.